This TCR beta chain appears in the sequencing data of a study of cytomegalovirus exposure and HLA in healthy donors. This CDR3 contains 16 residues. The germline CDR1 and CDR2 sequences are WNHNN and SYGVQD (reference sequence). V shed 0 bases and J 5 bases; nucleotides not matched to a gene: 6. Profiling relied on immunoSEQ multiplex PCR, and the TCRdb table lists in-frame clones only, not all of them. The sample contains about 56,000 clones, around 93% of which appear only once. This receptor was obtained from a young woman in good health and CMV-seropositive. This chain links TRBV10-1 with TRBJ2-5; the match to TRBD2 covers 10 bases. Sequencing input: PBMCs. The chain's CDR3 is CASSESAGGPRETQYF. CDR3 sequence (DNA): TGCGCCAGCAGTGAGTCAGCGGGGGGGCCGAGGGAGACCCAGTACTTC.